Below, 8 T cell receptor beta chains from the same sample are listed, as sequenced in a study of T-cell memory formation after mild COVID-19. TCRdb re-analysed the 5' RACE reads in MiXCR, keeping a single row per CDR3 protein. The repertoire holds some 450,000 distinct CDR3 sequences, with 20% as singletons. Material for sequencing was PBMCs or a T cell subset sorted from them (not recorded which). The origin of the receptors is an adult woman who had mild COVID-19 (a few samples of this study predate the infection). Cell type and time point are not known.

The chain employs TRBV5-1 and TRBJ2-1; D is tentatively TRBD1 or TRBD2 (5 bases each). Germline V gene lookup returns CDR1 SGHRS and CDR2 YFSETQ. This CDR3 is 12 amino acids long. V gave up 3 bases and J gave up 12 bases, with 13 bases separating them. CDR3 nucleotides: TGCGCCAGCAGCTGGGACCACGAGGGGCAGTTCTTC. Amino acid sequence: CASSWDHEGQFF. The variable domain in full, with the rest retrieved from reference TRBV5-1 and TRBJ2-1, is KAGVTQTPRYLIKTRGQQVTLSCSPISGHRSVSWYQQTPGQGLQFLFEYFSETQRNKGNFPGRFSGRQFSNSRSEMNVSTLELGDSALYLCASSWDHEGQFFGPGTRLTVL.

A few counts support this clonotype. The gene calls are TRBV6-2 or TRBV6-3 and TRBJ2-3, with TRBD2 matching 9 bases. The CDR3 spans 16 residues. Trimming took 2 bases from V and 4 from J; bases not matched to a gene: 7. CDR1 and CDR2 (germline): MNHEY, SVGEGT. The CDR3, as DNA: TGTGCCAGCAGTTACCTTAGCGGGAGAGTCGCAGATACGCAGTATTTT. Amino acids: CASSYLSGRVADTQYF.

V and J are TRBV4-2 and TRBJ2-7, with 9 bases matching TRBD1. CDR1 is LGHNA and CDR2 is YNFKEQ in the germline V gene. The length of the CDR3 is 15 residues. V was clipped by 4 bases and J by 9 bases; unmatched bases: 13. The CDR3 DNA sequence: TGTGCCAGCAGCCCACGCCGGGACAGGGCTATGGGGCAGTACTTC. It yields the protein CASSPRRDRAMGQYF.

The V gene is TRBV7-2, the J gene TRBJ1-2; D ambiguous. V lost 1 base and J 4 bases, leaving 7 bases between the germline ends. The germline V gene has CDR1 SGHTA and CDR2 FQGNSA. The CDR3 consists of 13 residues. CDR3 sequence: CASSLEQRYGYTF. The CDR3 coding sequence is TGTGCCAGCAGCTTAGAACAGCGCTATGGCTACACCTTC.

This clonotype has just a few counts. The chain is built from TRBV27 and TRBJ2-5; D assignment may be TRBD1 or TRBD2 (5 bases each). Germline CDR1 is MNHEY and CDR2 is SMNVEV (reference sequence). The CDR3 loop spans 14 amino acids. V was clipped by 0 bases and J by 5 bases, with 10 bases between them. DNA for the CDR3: TGTGCCAGCAGTTTATCGGGGGTTTTGGAGACCCAGTACTTC. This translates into CASSLSGVLETQYF.

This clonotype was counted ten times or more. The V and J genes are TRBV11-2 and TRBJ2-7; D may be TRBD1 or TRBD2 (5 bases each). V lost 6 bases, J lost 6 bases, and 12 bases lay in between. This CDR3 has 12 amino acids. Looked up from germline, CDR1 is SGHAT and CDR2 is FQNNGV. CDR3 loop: CASRTLGAEQYF. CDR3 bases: TGTGCCAGCAGGACCCTCGGGGCCGAGCAGTACTTC.

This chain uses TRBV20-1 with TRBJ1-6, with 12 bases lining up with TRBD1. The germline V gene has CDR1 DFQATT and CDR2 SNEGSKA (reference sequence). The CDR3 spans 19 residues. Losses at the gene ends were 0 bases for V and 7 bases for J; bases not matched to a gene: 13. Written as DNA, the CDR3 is TGCAGTGCTAGAGATACCGGGACAGGGGGCGCTTCCGTCAATTCACCCCTCCACTTT. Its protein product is CSARDTGTGGASVNSPLHF.

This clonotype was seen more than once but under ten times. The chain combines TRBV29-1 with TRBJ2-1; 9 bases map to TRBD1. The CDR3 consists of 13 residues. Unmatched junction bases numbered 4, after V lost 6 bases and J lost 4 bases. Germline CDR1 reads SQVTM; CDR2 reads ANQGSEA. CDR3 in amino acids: CSVDRGKYNEQFF. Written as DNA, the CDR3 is TGCAGCGTGGACAGGGGAAAATACAATGAGCAGTTCTTC.